Listed below are T cell receptor beta chains from one sample, sequenced in a study of chemoradiotherapy in HPV16-positive cancers. Here immunoSEQ multiplex PCR was the method, and the copy in TCRdb shows in-frame clones only, minus some. The repertoire includes some 8,100 clones, 55% to 75% of them detected once, and 20% to 25% sits in the top ten. This material was obtained from a patient who underwent chemoradiotherapy. The receptor source for this set is a human donor with HPV-associated anogenital cancer. Both conserved end residues are part of each CDR3.

J | V | CDR3
TRBJ2-7 | TRBV28 | CASSLSTGSYEQYF
TRBJ1-2 | TRBV27 | CASRRGAGGYGYTF
TRBJ1-4 | TRBV15 | CATTDGQGGREKLFF
TRBJ1-3 | TRBV5-6 | CASSSGSRAGNTIYF
TRBJ2-7 | TRBV28 | CASSLQGTYEQYF
TRBJ1-5 | TRBV19 | CASSIKDAQEQPQHF
TRBJ2-1 | TRBV4-3 | CASSQVGTADNEQFF
TRBJ1-2 | TRBV6-6 | CASSRGTLDYGYTF
TRBJ2-2 | TRBV19 | CASRTGETTGELFF
TRBJ2-7 | TRBV9 | CASSGNPMGFEQYF
TRBJ1-6 | TRBV6-5 | CASRRDGAKTSPLHF
TRBJ2-1 | TRBV11-1 | CASSLGSGNEQFF
TRBJ2-5 | TRBV9 | CASSGLRTDSDEETQYF
TRBJ1-5 | TRBV7-9 | CASSYGPGSPQHF
TRBJ1-5 | TRBV2 | CASRRLDSQPQHF
TRBJ2-3 | TRBV5-1 | CASSFSFSSATDTQYF
TRBJ2-6 | TRBV5-1 | CASSTQSSGANVLTF
TRBJ2-1 | TRBV5-1 | CASSSDLRHEQFF
TRBJ1-2 | TRBV27 | CASSNTGPYGYTF
TRBJ2-5 | TRBV18 | CASSPRAPEETQYF
TRBJ2-3 | TRBV7-9 | CASSLLVKQGLDTQYF
TRBJ2-7 | TRBV27 | CASSLSAGQTYEQYF
TRBJ2-5 | TRBV2 | CASSEIRVETQYF
TRBJ1-2 | TRBV4-2 | CASSQDGAYGYTF
TRBJ2-7 | TRBV28 | CATESGTGSYEQYF
TRBJ1-2 | TRBV4-2 | CASSLGPGWSGSYGYTF
TRBJ1-3 | TRBV11-2 | CASSLGHQNSGNTIYF
TRBJ1-2 | TRBV7-8 | CASSLEGTRAGYGYTF
TRBJ2-7 | TRBV19 | CASSNLRSSYEQYF
TRBJ2-2 | TRBV11-2 | CASSDFRRGSTGELFF
TRBJ1-2 | TRBV5-4 | CASSSDRGPYGYTF
TRBJ1-1 | TRBV11-2 | CASHITGLNTEAFF
TRBJ2-1 | TRBV7-2 | CASSFRGTASNEQFF
TRBJ2-3 | TRBV14 | CASSQDIVTDTQYF
TRBJ1-1 | TRBV9 | CASSVGQDTEAFF
TRBJ2-5 | TRBV13 | CASSPWGQETQYF
TRBJ2-7 | TRBV29-1 | CSVGATATKSSYEQYF
TRBJ2-7 | TRBV15 | CATSRDGGPDEQYF
TRBJ2-7 | TRBV28 | CATRGQGAYEQYF
TRBJ1-3 | TRBV7-2 | CASSFDRSSGNTIYF
TRBJ2-3 | TRBV4-2 | CASSPRGGVVPDTQYF
TRBJ2-2 | TRBV4-3 | CASSQGPGVGTGELFF
TRBJ2-7 | TRBV28 | CASSSPRIAGAYEQYF
TRBJ2-7 | TRBV7-9 | CASSQSGGSSYEQYF
TRBJ2-7 | TRBV5-1 | CASSIDSHEQYF
TRBJ1-2 | TRBV4-1 | CASSQGQANYGYTF
TRBJ2-3 | TRBV7-8 | CASSFLDAGQDTQYF
TRBJ1-3 | TRBV5-1 | CASSSGAGNTIYF
TRBJ2-1 | TRBV5-1 | CASREGGAGSRYNEQFF
TRBJ1-2 | TRBV9 | CASSVDELIGSGYTF
TRBJ1-1 | TRBV5-6 | CASSPPDRGWTEAFF
TRBJ2-5 | TRBV5-5 | CASSLREGIQYF
TRBJ2-1 | TRBV5-1 | CASSLITRDSVIRSYNEQFF
TRBJ1-1 | TRBV4-1 | CASSQWAGLMNTEAFF
TRBJ2-1 | TRBV11-2 | CASSLDFGGGRLQFF